This section outlines one T cell receptor (beta chain) sequence together with its context. Its cognate antigen is unknown. Measured with immunoSEQ multiplex PCR; TCRdb has only the in-frame clones, and not every one. The repertoire holds around 2.5 million clones, with approximately 93% as singletons. This record comes from a study of shared clonotypes between healthy human individuals. Study-level findings and limits: Generally, naive subsets came out with larger estimated richness than memory subsets. Generation probabilities of non-shared clonotypes were lower (relative to those shared by all four donors).

The length of the CDR3 is 14 residues. V shed 6 bases and J shed 0 bases, with 11 bases lying between them. Germline-derived CDR1 and CDR2 are MNHEY and SVGAGI. What was sequenced was naive CD4+ T cells from PBMCs. This sample's subset: CD45RA+ positively selected. The TCR was taken from a man between 18 and 29 years old in good health. Some clones in this sample may be carry-over from other donors' samples. The rearrangement uses TRBV6-5 and TRBJ1-1, with D possibly matching TRBD1 (5 bases). CDR3 residues: CASSLETVNTEAFF. Here the CDR3 DNA reads TGTGCCAGCAGCCTAGAGACAGTGAACACTGAAGCTTTCTTT.